A single T cell receptor (beta chain) is shown here with its context. The sample's treatment: preoperative locoregional IRX-2 cytokine immunotherapy. Patients received preoperative, locoregional IRX-2 cytokine immunotherapy in a phase Ib study. The repertoire was sequenced with immunoSEQ multiplex PCR; TCRdb's copy has only in-frame clones and lacks some. The table shows about 3,600 clones, with about four fifths occurring only once. The data belong to a study of preoperative IRX-2 immunotherapy in early breast cancer. Sequenced here: tumor tissue, sampled after IRX-2 immunotherapy. The TCR comes from a human donor with breast cancer.

Here the CDR3 DNA reads TGCGCCAGCAGCTTTGACGGCAATCCAAATCAGCCCCAGCATTTT. Encoded protein: CASSFDGNPNQPQHF. This chain joins TRBV5-1 and TRBJ1-5; D remains ambiguous. The germline gives CDR1 SGHRS, CDR2 YFSETQ. Trimming stripped 2 bases from V and 4 bases from J, with 13 bases between. This CDR3 spans 15 amino acids.